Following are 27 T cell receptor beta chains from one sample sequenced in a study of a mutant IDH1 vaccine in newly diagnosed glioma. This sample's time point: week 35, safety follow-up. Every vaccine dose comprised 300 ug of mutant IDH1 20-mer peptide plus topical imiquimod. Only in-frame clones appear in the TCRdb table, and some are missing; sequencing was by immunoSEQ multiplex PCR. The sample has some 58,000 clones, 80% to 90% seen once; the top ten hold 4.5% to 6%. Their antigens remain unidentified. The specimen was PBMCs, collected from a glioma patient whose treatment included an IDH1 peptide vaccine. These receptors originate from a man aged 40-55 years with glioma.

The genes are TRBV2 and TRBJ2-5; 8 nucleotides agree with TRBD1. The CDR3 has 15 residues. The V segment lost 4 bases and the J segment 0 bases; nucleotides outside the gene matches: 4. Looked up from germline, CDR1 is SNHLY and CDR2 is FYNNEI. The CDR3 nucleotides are TGTGCCAGCAGTGGTGACAGGGGTGACCAAGAGACCCAGTACTTC. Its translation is CASSGDRGDQETQYF.

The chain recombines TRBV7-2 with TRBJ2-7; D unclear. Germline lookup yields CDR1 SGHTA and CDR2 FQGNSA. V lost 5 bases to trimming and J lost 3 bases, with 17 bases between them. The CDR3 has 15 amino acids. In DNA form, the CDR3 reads TGTGCCAGCAGCCCAGACCGTGGGCAGTTCTACGAGCAGTACTTC. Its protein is CASSPDRGQFYEQYF.

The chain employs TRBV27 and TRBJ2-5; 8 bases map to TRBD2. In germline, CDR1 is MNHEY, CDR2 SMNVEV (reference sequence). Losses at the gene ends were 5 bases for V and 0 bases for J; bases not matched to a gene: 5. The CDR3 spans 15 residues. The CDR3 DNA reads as TGTGCCAGCAGTACCTTCGGGGGGGACCAAGAGACCCAGTACTTC. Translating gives CASSTFGGDQETQYF.

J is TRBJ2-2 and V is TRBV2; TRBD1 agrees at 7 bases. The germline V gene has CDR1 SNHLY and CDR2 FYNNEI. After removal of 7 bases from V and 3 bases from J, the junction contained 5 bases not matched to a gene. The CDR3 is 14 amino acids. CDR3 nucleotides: TGTGCCAGCATGTCTGACAGGGACACCGGGGAGCTGTTTTTT. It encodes CASMSDRDTGELFF.

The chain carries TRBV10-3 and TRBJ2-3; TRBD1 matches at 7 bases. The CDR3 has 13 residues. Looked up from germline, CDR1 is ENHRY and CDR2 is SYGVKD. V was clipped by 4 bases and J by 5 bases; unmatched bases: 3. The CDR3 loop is CAISAGGRDTQYF. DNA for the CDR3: TGTGCCATCAGTGCAGGGGGTAGAGATACGCAGTATTTT.

CDR3 in amino acids: CSVGSPDGGNTIYF. In DNA, the CDR3 is TGCAGCGTTGGGTCCCCAGATGGTGGAAACACCATATATTTT. This chain links TRBV29-1 with TRBJ1-3; D uncertain. This CDR3 contains 14 residues. V shed 4 bases and J shed 3 bases, with 13 bases lying between them. CDR1 is SQVTM, CDR2 ANQGSEA, per germline.

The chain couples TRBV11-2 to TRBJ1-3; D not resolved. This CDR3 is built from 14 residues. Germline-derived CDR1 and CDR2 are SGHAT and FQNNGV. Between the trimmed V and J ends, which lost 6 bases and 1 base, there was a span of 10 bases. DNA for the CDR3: TGTGCCAGCAGATCTGACACTTCTGGAAACACCATATATTTT. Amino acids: CASRSDTSGNTIYF. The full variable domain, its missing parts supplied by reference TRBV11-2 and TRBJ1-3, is EAGVAQSPRYKIIEKRQSVAFWCNPISGHATLYWYQQILGQGPKLLIQFQNNGVVDDSQLPKDRFSAERLKGVDSTLKIQPAKLEDSAVYLCASRSDTSGNTIYFGEGSWLTVV.

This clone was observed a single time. In DNA form, the CDR3 reads TGTGCCAGCAGTGGGCCGCGGGGGGCCTACAATGAGCAGTTCTTC. It specifies CASSGPRGAYNEQFF. V gene TRBV2 combines with J gene TRBJ2-1, with 8 bases that match TRBD2. CDR3 length equals 15 residues. In germline, CDR1 is SNHLY, CDR2 FYNNEI. The V and J ends lost 4 bases and 2 bases, in that order; junction bases with no gene match: 4.

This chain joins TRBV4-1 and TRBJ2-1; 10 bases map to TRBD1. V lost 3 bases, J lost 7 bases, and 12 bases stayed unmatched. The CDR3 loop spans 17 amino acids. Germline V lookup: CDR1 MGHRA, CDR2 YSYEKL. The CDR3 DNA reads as TGCGCCAGCAGCCATTTGTTAGACAGGGGGCGCTGGAATGAGCAGTTCTTC. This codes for CASSHLLDRGRWNEQFF.

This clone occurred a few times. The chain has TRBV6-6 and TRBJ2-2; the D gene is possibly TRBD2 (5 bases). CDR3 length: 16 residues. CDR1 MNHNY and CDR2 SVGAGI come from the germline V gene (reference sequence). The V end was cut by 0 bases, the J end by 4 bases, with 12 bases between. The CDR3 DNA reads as TGTGCCAGCAGTTACTCGATAATAGCGACCACCGGGGAGCTGTTTTTT. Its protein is CASSYSIIATTGELFF.

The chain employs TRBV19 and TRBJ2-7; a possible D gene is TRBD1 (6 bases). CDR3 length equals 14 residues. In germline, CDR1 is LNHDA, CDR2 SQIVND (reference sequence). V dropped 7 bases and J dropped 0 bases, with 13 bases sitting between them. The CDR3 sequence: CASNHRVSSYEQYF. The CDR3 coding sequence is TGTGCCAGTAACCACAGGGTCAGCTCCTACGAGCAGTACTTC.

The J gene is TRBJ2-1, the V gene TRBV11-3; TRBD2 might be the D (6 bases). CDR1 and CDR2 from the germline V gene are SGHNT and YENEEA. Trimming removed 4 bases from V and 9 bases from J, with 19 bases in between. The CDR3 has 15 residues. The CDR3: CASSSGRGTSSEQFF. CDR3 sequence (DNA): TGTGCCAGCAGCTCAGGGCGTGGGACTTCTAGTGAGCAGTTCTTC. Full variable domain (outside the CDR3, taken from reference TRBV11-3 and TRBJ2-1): EAGVVQSPRYKIIEKKQPVAFWCNPISGHNTLYWYLQNLGQGPELLIRYENEEAVDDSQLPKDRFSAERLKGVDSTLKIQPAELGDSAVYLCASSSGRGTSSEQFFGPGTRLTVL.

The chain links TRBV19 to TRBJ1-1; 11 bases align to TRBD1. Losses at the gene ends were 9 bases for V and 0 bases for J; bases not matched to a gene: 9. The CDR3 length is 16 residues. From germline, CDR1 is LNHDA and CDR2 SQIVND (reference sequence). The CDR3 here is CASGGQGARMNTEAFF. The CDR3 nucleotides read TGTGCCAGCGGTGGACAGGGGGCGCGTATGAACACTGAAGCTTTCTTT.

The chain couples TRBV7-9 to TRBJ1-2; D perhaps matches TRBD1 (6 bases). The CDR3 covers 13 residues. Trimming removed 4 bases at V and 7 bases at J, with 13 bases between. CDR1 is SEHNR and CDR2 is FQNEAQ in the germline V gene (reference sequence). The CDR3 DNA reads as TGTGCCAGCAGCTCAACCTACAGGGTTGGCTACACCTTC. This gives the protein CASSSTYRVGYTF. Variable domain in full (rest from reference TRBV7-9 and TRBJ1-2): DTGVSQNPRHKITKRGQNVTFRCDPISEHNRLYWYRQTLGQGPEFLTYFQNEAQLEKSRLLSDRFSAERPKGSFSTLEIQRTEQGDSAMYLCASSSTYRVGYTFGSGTRLTVV.

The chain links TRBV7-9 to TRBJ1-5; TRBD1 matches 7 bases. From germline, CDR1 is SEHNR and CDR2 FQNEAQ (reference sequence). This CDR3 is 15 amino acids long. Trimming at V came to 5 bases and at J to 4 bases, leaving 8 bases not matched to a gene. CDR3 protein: CASSEWPGGNQPQHF. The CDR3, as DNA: TGTGCCAGCAGCGAGTGGCCAGGGGGAAATCAGCCCCAGCATTTT. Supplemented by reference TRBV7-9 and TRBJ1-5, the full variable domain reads DTGVSQNPRHKITKRGQNVTFRCDPISEHNRLYWYRQTLGQGPEFLTYFQNEAQLEKSRLLSDRFSAERPKGSFSTLEIQRTEQGDSAMYLCASSEWPGGNQPQHFGDGTRLSIL.

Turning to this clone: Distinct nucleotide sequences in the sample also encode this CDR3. The CDR3 DNA reads as TGTGCCAGCTCATCTAGCACAGATACGCAGTATTTT. It codes for CASSSSTDTQYF. This sequence joins TRBV7-2 and TRBJ2-3; D unclear. V shed 8 bases and J shed 0 bases, with 6 bases lying between them. This CDR3 region has 12 residues. The V gene's germline CDR1 is SGHTA and CDR2 FQGNSA.

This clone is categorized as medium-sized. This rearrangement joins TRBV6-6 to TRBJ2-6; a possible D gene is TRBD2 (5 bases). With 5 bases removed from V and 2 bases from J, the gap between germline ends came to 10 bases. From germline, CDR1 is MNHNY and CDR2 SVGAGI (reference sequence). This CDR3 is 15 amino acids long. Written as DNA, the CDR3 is TGTGCCAGCAGTGACCGGGAACCTGGGGCCAACGTCCTGACTTTC. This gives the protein CASSDREPGANVLTF.

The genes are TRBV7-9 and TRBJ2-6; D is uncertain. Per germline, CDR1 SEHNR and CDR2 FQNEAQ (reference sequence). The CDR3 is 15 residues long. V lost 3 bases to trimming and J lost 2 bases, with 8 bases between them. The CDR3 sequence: CASSFLSPGANVLTF. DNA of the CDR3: TGTGCCAGCAGCTTCTTAAGCCCTGGGGCCAACGTCCTGACTTTC. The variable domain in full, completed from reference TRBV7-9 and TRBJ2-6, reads DTGVSQNPRHKITKRGQNVTFRCDPISEHNRLYWYRQTLGQGPEFLTYFQNEAQLEKSRLLSDRFSAERPKGSFSTLEIQRTEQGDSAMYLCASSFLSPGANVLTFGAGSRLTVL.

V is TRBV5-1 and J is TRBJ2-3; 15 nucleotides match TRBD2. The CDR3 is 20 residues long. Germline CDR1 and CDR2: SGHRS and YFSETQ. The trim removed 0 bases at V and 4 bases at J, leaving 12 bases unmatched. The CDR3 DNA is TGCGCCAGCAGCTTGGCGTGGCGGACTAGCGGGAGGGCCAACGCAGATACGCAGTATTTT. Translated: CASSLAWRTSGRANADTQYF.

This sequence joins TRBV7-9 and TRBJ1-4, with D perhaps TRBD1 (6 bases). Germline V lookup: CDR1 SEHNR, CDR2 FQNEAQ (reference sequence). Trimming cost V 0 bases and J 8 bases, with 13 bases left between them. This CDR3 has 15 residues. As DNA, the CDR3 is TGTGCCAGCAGCTTAGCCCCCTCAGGGGTGGAAAAACTGTTTTTT. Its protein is CASSLAPSGVEKLFF.

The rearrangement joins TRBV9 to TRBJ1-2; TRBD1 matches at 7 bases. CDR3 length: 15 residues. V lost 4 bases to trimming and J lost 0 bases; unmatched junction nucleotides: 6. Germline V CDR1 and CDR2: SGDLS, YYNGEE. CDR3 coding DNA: TGTGCCAGCAGCCCGGGACAGTTTTCTAACTATGGCTACACCTTC. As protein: CASSPGQFSNYGYTF.

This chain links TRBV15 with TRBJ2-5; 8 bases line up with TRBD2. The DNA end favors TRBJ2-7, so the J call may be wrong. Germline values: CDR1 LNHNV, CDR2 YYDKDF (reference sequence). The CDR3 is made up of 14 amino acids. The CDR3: CATSRAGGDYEQYF. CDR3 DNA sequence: TGTGCCACCAGCAGAGCCGGGGGGGATTACGAGCAGTACTTC.

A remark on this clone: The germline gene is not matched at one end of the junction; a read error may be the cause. The CDR3 DNA follows: TGTGCCAGCAGTTACCTGGGACAGAGGGATCAGCCCCAGCATTTT. This sequence encodes CASSYLGQRDQPQHF. The chain has TRBV10-3 and TRBJ1-5, with 7 nucleotides matching TRBD1. Per the germline V gene, CDR1 is ENHRY and CDR2 is SYGVKD. This CDR3 comprises 15 residues.

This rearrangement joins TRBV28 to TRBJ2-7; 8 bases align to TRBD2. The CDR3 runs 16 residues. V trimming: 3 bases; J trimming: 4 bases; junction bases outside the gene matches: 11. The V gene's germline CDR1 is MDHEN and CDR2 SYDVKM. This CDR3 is CASSFLQSGSWYEQYF. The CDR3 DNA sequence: TGTGCCAGCAGTTTCCTACAAAGCGGGAGTTGGTACGAGCAGTACTTC.

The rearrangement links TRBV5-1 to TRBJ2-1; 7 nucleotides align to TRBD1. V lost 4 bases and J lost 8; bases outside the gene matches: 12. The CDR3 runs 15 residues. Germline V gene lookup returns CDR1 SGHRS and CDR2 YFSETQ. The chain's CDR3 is CASSPLDRLNDEQFF. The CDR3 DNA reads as TGCGCCAGCAGCCCCCTGGACAGGTTAAACGATGAGCAGTTCTTC.

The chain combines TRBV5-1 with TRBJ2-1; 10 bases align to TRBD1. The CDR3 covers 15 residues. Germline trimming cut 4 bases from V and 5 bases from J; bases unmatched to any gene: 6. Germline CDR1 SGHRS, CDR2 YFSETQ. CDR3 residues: CASSPGGTGDNEQFF. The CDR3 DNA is TGCGCCAGCAGCCCCGGAGGGACAGGGGACAATGAGCAGTTCTTC.

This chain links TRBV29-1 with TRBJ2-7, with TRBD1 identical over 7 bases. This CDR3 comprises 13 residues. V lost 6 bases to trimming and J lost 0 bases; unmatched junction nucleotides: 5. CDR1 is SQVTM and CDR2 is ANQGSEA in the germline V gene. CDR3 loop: CSVKQGYSYEQYF. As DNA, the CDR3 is TGCAGCGTGAAACAGGGGTACTCCTACGAGCAGTACTTC.